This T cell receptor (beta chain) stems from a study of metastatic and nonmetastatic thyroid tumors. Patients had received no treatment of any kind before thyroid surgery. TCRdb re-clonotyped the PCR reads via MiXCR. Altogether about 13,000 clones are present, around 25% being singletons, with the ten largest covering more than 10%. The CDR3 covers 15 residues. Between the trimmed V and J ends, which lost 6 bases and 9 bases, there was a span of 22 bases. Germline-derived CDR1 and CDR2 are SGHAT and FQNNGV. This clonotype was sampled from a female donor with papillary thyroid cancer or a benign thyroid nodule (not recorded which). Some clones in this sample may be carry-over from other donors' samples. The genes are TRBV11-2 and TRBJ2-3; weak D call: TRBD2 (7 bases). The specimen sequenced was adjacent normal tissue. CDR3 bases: TGTGCCAGCAGTTCCGGGGGGCGGGGACTGTGGACGCAGTATTTT. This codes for CASSSGGRGLWTQYF.